This T cell receptor beta chain was sequenced in a study of blood T cell repertoires in COVID-19. The CDR3 length is 16 residues. From germline, CDR1 is SGHTA and CDR2 FQGNSA. Trimming stripped 1 base from V and 2 bases from J, with 11 bases between. Clones were sequenced by immunoSEQ multiplex PCR, and TCRdb holds only the in-frame ones, with some missing. The data show about 120,000 clones, around nine tenths seen once. The source of this sequence is a woman between 50 and 59 years old with acute or convalescent COVID-19. Sequenced input: peripheral blood. V usage is TRBV7-2 and J usage is TRBJ2-2, with D possibly TRBD2 on 6 matching bases. CDR3 region: CASSLGPAGNTGELFF. CDR3 nucleotides: TGTGCCAGCAGCTTAGGCCCAGCGGGCAACACCGGGGAGCTGTTTTTT.